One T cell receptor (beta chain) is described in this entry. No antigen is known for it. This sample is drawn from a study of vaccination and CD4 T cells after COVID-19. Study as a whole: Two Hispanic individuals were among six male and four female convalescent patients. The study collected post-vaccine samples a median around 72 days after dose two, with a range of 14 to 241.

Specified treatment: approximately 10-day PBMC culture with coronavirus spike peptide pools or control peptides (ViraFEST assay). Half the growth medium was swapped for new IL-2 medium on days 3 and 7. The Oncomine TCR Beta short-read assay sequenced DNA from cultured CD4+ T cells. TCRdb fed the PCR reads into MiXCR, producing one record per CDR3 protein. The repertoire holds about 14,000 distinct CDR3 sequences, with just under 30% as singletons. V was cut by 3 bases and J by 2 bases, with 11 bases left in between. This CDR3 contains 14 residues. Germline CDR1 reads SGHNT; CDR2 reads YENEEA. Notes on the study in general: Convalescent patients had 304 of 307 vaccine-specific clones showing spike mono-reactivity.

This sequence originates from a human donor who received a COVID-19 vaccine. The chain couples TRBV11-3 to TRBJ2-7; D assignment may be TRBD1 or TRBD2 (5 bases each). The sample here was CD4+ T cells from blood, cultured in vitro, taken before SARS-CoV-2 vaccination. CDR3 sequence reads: CASSFSGTPYEQYF. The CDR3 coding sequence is TGTGCCAGCAGCTTCTCGGGGACCCCCTACGAGCAGTACTTC.